This entry lists 27 T cell receptor beta chains sequenced from one sample in a study of CD8 T cells in acute hepatitis C reinfection. Some clones are missing from TCRdb's copy, which holds only in-frame ones; the method was immunoSEQ multiplex PCR. Altogether 30,000 to 45,000 clones are present, approximately 83% being singletons, with the ten largest covering over 9.5%. Described time point: naive CD8 control sorted from an acute-time-point sample. The sequenced material came from naive CD8+ T cells from PBMCs. These receptor sequences come from a woman in her late teens or twenties who spontaneously cleared hepatitis C infection.

This sequence joins TRBV10-2 and TRBJ2-4, with 7 positions matching TRBD2. Germline-derived CDR1 and CDR2 are WSHSY and SAAADI. This CDR3 is built from 14 residues. Unmatched junction bases numbered 6, after V lost 6 bases and J lost 4 bases. The CDR3 is CASSIPGLKNIQYF. The CDR3 coding sequence is TGCGCCAGCAGCATACCGGGACTAAAAAACATTCAGTACTTC.

The V call is TRBV5-4, the J call TRBJ2-7; a weak D match, TRBD1 (5 bases). The germline V gene has CDR1 SGHNT and CDR2 YYREEE (reference sequence). This CDR3 comprises 13 residues. Trimming left V 0 bases short and J 7 bases short, with 11 bases between. The CDR3 sequence: CASSLVGVGEQYF. As DNA, the CDR3 is TGTGCCAGCAGCTTGGTAGGGGTTGGAGAGCAGTACTTC. Variable domain in full (rest from reference TRBV5-4 and TRBJ2-7): ETGVTQSPTHLIKTRGQQVTLRCSSQSGHNTVSWYQQALGQGPQFIFQYYREEENGRGNFPPRFSGLQFPNYSSELNVNALELDDSALYLCASSLVGVGEQYFGPGTRLTVT.

The chain joins TRBV27 to TRBJ2-7; the D is unclear. V lost 2 bases to trimming and J lost 0 bases, with 8 bases between them. The length of the CDR3 is 14 residues. CDR1 and CDR2 (germline): MNHEY, SMNVEV (reference sequence). The CDR3 sequence: CASSLGMTSYEQYF. The CDR3 bases are TGTGCCAGCAGTTTAGGAATGACCTCCTACGAGCAGTACTTC.

The chain is built from TRBV15 and TRBJ2-2; D gene ambiguous. V lost 8 bases and J 4 bases, leaving 11 bases between the germline ends. This CDR3 contains 13 residues. Germline values: CDR1 LNHNV, CDR2 YYDKDF (reference sequence). CDR3 bases: TGTGCCACCGGATGGAGTGGCACCGGGGAGCTGTTTTTT. It translates to CATGWSGTGELFF.

The CDR3 reads CASTPSGGYNEQFF. CDR3 sequence (DNA): TGTGCCAGCACGCCCAGCGGGGGATACAATGAGCAGTTCTTC. The chain uses TRBV2 and TRBJ2-1; 8 bases fit TRBD2. Germline V gene sequence: CDR1 SNHLY, CDR2 FYNNEI. The length of the CDR3 is 14 residues. Trimming cost V 7 bases and J 4 bases; bases outside gene matches: 6.

The chain is built from TRBV9 and TRBJ1-1; 7 bases align to TRBD1. CDR1 is SGDLS, CDR2 YYNGEE, per germline. J was trimmed by 11 bases and V by 4 bases; bases with no gene match: 17. The CDR3 extends over 15 amino acids. As DNA, the CDR3 is TGTGCCAGCAGCCCAGTCGACAGGGCAGGGTATTCCGCTTTCTTT. Its protein product is CASSPVDRAGYSAFF.

CDR3 nucleotide sequence: TGTGCCAGCAGCCCACCTTACCACGACGGGACTAGCACAGATACGCAGTATTTT. Residues: CASSPPYHDGTSTDTQYF. The rearrangement uses TRBV13 and TRBJ2-3; tentatively, D is TRBD2 (6 bases). The V end was cut by 5 bases, the J end by 0 bases, with 21 bases between. Germline values: CDR1 PRHDT, CDR2 FYEKMQ (reference sequence). The CDR3 loop spans 18 amino acids.

The chain joins TRBV11-2 to TRBJ2-1, with a tentative D call TRBD2 (5 bases). V gave up 1 base and J gave up 5 bases, with 15 bases separating them. Germline V lookup: CDR1 SGHAT, CDR2 FQNNGV. The CDR3 has 16 residues. This CDR3 is CASSLVRGWGNNEQFF. The CDR3 bases are TGTGCCAGCAGCTTAGTTCGGGGATGGGGTAACAATGAGCAGTTCTTC.

This rearrangement joins TRBV15 to TRBJ2-1, with D uncertain. The CDR3 is 13 residues long. Germline CDR1 is LNHNV and CDR2 is YYDKDF (reference sequence). V was trimmed by 0 bases and J by 9 bases, leaving 9 bases between them. The CDR3 loop is CATSRDREIEQFF. The CDR3 nucleotides read TGTGCCACCAGCAGAGACAGAGAGATTGAGCAGTTCTTC.

This chain joins TRBV15 and TRBJ2-7; D not certain. CDR1 is LNHNV, CDR2 YYDKDF, per germline (reference sequence). CDR3 size: 13 residues. V lost 1 base and J lost 3, with 7 bases in between. The chain's CDR3 is CATSRVNNYEQYF. CDR3 in DNA: TGTGCCACCAGCAGAGTCAACAACTACGAGCAGTACTTC.

V usage is TRBV6-1 and J usage is TRBJ1-4; D is perhaps TRBD1 (6 bases). Germline V gene data show CDR1 as MNHNS and CDR2 as SASEGT. This CDR3 is built from 14 residues. V lost 6 bases to trimming and J lost 3 bases, with 11 bases between them. CDR3 sequence: CASRADRSNEKLFF. For the CDR3, the DNA is TGTGCCAGCAGAGCAGACAGGTCTAATGAAAAACTGTTTTTT.

This clone was observed once. CDR3 sequence (DNA): TGCGCCAGCAGCCGCCTTCCTAGCGGGAGTTCCCAAGAGACCCAGTACTTC. Its protein is CASSRLPSGSSQETQYF. V and J are TRBV4-1 and TRBJ2-5; 10 bases line up with TRBD2. Trimming removed 4 bases from V and 1 base from J; junction bases left unmatched: 9. Looked up from germline, CDR1 is MGHRA and CDR2 is YSYEKL. The CDR3 totals 17 residues.

The J gene is TRBJ2-5, the V gene TRBV5-1; 7 positions match TRBD1. This CDR3 is 16 amino acids long. Losses at the gene ends were 3 bases for V and 3 bases for J; bases not matched to a gene: 11. From germline, CDR1 is SGHRS and CDR2 YFSETQ. CDR3 coding DNA: TGCGCCAGCAGCTCTCAGATTGGGACAGTTGAAGAGACCCAGTACTTC. Translation gives CASSSQIGTVEETQYF.

This chain links TRBV29-1 with TRBJ2-1; D is undetermined. The CDR3 consists of 15 residues. The germline V gene encodes CDR1 SQVTM and CDR2 ANQGSEA. Trimming left V 3 bases short and J 4 bases short, with 16 bases between. The CDR3 nucleotides read TGCAGCGTTGATTTGGTTTTTCTGGGGTACAATGAGCAGTTCTTC. Translated, it gives CSVDLVFLGYNEQFF.

This clone appeared a single time. The CDR3: CASSRTELSYEQYF. The CDR3, as DNA: TGTGCCAGCAGTCGGACGGAGCTCTCCTACGAGCAGTACTTC. The V gene is TRBV27, the J gene TRBJ2-7, with unresolved D. Between the trimmed V and J ends, which lost 5 bases and 0 bases, there was a span of 11 bases. The CDR3 is made up of 14 amino acids. Germline CDR1 is MNHEY and CDR2 is SMNVEV (reference sequence).

The rearrangement joins TRBV5-5 to TRBJ2-3; 10 bases are shared with TRBD2. Germline V gives CDR1 SGHKS, CDR2 YYEKEE (reference sequence). The CDR3 contains 15 residues. The trim removed 6 bases at V and 4 bases at J, leaving 8 bases unmatched. The DNA for the CDR3 is TGTGCCAGCACCCGTAGCGGGAGGATCCCAGATACGCAGTATTTT. It translates to CASTRSGRIPDTQYF.

J is TRBJ2-3 and V is TRBV27; D is ambiguous. Germline V gene data show CDR1 as MNHEY and CDR2 as SMNVEV (reference sequence). The V and J ends lost 6 bases and 6 bases respectively, with 7 bases between them. This CDR3 region has 11 residues. The CDR3 DNA reads TGTGCCAGCAGCGCATCGGATACGCAGTATTTT. Translating it yields CASSASDTQYF.

The V call is TRBV25-1, the J call TRBJ2-1; D could derive from TRBD1 or TRBD2 (7 bases each). Germline V CDR1 and CDR2: MGHDK, SYGVNS. This CDR3 is 17 amino acids long. V was trimmed by 5 bases and J by 1 base, leaving 18 bases between them. The CDR3 here is CASSPEWEGASYNEQFF. The CDR3 DNA reads as TGTGCCAGCAGTCCCGAGTGGGAGGGGGCGTCCTACAATGAGCAGTTCTTC.

This clone occurred a few times. V gene TRBV5-6 combines with J gene TRBJ1-2; D not certain. V lost 4 bases, J lost 4 bases, and 8 bases lay in between. The CDR3 consists of 12 residues. Germline loops: CDR1 SGHDT, CDR2 YYEEEE. The CDR3 reads CASSLSGYGYTF. The CDR3 DNA is TGTGCCAGCAGCCTCTCGGGCTATGGCTACACCTTC.

The chain has TRBV7-9 and TRBJ2-6; the match to TRBD2 covers 7 bases. V shed 3 bases and J 2 bases; nucleotides not matched to a gene: 13. The CDR3 runs to 19 residues. CDR1 is SEHNR, CDR2 FQNEAQ, per germline (reference sequence). The CDR3: CASSFLARGRRAGANVLTF. In nucleotides, the CDR3 is TGTGCCAGCAGCTTCTTAGCGCGCGGGAGAAGGGCTGGGGCCAACGTCCTGACTTTC.

The chain employs TRBV20-1 and TRBJ2-1; D perhaps matches TRBD2 (5 bases). Germline lookup yields CDR1 DFQATT and CDR2 SNEGSKA (reference sequence). The CDR3 runs 11 residues. Trimming took off 5 bases at V and 12 bases at J, with 14 bases between the two ends. The CDR3 DNA reads as TGCAGTGCTCATAGCGTCTTTGGGCAGTTCTTC. Encoded protein: CSAHSVFGQFF.

The chain joins TRBV9 to TRBJ2-7, with D unresolved. The CDR3 sequence is 13 residues long. Germline lookup yields CDR1 SGDLS and CDR2 YYNGEE. V was shortened by 0 bases and J by 1 base, with 5 bases between the two germline ends. The CDR3 sequence: CASSVDESYEQYF. CDR3 bases: TGTGCCAGCAGCGTAGACGAGTCCTACGAGCAGTACTTC.

This chain links TRBV5-1 with TRBJ1-1; D is perhaps TRBD1 (6 bases). V was shortened by 4 bases and J by 1 base, with 11 bases between the two germline ends. CDR3 length: 14 residues. CDR1 is SGHRS, CDR2 YFSETQ, per germline. Here the CDR3 DNA reads TGCGCCAGCAGCCCACAGGGTGGGAACACTGAAGCTTTCTTT. Protein: CASSPQGGNTEAFF.

The rearrangement links TRBV2 to TRBJ1-4, with D unresolved. This CDR3 contains 14 residues. The germline V and J ends were trimmed by 7 bases and 4 bases, with 13 bases remaining between them. From germline, CDR1 is SNHLY and CDR2 FYNNEI. This chain's CDR3 is CASTERDLNEKLFF. CDR3 coding DNA: TGTGCCAGCACCGAGAGGGATCTTAATGAAAAACTGTTTTTT. The full variable domain, in which reference TRBV2 and TRBJ1-4 provide the parts outside the CDR3, is EPEVTQTPSHQVTQMGQEVILRCVPISNHLYFYWYRQILGQKVEFLVSFYNNEISEKSEIFDDQFSVERPDGSNFTLKIRSTKLEDSAMYFCASTERDLNEKLFFGSGTQLSVL.

V is TRBV14 and J is TRBJ2-2; D might be TRBD1 or TRBD2, each matching 7 bases. The ends were cut back, 4 bases at V and 7 bases at J, with 22 bases in the middle. This CDR3 is 17 amino acids long. The germline V gene has CDR1 SGHDN and CDR2 FVKESK. The CDR3 DNA reads as TGTGCCAGCAGCCCAGAGGGAGGGGGCTGGATGGACGGGGAGCTGTTTTTT. This codes for CASSPEGGGWMDGELFF.

The CDR3 is CASSPTSGGTGELFF. As DNA, the CDR3 is TGTGCCAGCTCACCGACTAGCGGGGGAACCGGGGAGCTGTTTTTT. The genes are TRBV18 and TRBJ2-2; 12 bases agree with TRBD2. CDR1 is KGHSH, CDR2 LQKENI, per germline. V gave up 3 bases and J gave up 5 bases; unmatched junction bases: 1. The CDR3 has 15 residues. Full variable domain (missing parts from reference TRBV18 and TRBJ2-2): NAGVMQNPRHLVRRRGQEARLRCSPMKGHSHVYWYRQLPEEGLKFMVYLQKENIIDESGMPKERFSAEFPKEGPSILRIQQVVRGDSAAYFCASSPTSGGTGELFFGEGSRLTVL.

V and J are TRBV6-5 and TRBJ2-7, with 7 positions matching TRBD2. Germline lookup yields CDR1 MNHEY and CDR2 SVGAGI. V gave up 7 bases and J gave up 5 bases; unmatched junction bases: 11. There are 14 residues in the CDR3. CDR3 DNA sequence: TGTGCCAGCACGCCATTCGGGAGGATCAACGAGCAGTACTTC. Its translation: CASTPFGRINEQYF.